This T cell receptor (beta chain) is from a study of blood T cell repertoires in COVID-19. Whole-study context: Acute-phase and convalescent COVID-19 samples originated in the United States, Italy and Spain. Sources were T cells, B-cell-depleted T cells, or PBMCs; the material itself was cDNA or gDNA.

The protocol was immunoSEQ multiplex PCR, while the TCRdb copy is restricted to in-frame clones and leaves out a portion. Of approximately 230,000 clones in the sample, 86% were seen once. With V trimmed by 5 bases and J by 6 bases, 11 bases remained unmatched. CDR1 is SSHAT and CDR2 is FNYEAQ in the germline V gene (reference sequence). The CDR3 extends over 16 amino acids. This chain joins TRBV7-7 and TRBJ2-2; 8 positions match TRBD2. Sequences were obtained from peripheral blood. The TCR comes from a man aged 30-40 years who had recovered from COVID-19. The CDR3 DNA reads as TGTGCCAGCAGCCCATTCGTTAGCGGGACCTCCGGGGAGCTGTTTTTT. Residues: CASSPFVSGTSGELFF.